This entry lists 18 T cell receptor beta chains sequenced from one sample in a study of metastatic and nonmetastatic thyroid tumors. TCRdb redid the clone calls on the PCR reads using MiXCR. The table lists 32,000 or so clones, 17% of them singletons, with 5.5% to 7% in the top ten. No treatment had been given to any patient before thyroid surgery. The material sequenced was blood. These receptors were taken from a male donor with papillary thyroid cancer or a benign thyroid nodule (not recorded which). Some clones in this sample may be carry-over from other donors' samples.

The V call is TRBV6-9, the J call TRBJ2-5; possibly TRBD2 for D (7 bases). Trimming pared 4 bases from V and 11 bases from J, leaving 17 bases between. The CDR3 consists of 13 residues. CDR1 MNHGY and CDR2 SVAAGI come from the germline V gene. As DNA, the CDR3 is TGTGCCAGCAGTTTCGGGGGGACGGGGACACAGTACTTC. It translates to CASSFGGTGTQYF.

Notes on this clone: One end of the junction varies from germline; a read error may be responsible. CDR3 protein: CASIQDRGLAGIYNEQFF. Written as DNA, the CDR3 is TGCGCCAGCATCCAAGATCGGGGACTAGCCGGAATCTACAATGAGCAGTTCTTC. The chain joins TRBV4-1 to TRBJ2-1, with 9 nucleotides matching TRBD2. The CDR3 has 18 residues. Germline CDR1 reads MGHRA; CDR2 reads YSYEKL.

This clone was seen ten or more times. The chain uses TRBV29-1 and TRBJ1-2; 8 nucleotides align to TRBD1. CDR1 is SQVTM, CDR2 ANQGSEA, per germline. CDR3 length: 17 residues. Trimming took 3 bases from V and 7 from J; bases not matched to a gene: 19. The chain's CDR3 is CSVDIPQDRALLGGYTF. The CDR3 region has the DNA TGCAGCGTTGATATTCCACAGGACAGGGCTTTACTGGGTGGCTACACCTTC. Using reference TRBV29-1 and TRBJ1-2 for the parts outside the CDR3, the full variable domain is SAVISQKPSRDICQRGTSLTIQCQVDSQVTMMFWYRQQPGQSLTLIATANQGSEATYESGFVIDKFPISRPNLTFSTLTVSNMSPEDSSIYLCSVDIPQDRALLGGYTFGSGTRLTVV.

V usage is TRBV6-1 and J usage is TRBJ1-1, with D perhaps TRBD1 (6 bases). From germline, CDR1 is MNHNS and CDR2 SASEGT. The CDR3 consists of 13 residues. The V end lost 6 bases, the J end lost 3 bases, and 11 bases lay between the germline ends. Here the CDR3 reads CASRRDTYTEAFF. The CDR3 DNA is TGTGCCAGCAGGCGGGACACCTACACTGAAGCTTTCTTT.

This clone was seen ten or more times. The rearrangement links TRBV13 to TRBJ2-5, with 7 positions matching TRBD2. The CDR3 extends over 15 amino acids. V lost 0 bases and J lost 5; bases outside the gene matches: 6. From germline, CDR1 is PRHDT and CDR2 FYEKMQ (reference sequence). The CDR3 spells CASSLGPTSVETQYF. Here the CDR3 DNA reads TGTGCCAGCAGCTTAGGGCCCACTAGCGTCGAGACCCAGTACTTC.

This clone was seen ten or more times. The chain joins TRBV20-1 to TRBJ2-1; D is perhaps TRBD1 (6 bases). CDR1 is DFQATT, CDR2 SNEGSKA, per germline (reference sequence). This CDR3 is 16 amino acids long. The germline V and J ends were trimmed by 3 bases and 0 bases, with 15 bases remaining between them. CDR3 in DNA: TGCAGTGCTAGCAAAATTACAGGGCCCTCCTACAATGAGCAGTTCTTC. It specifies CSASKITGPSYNEQFF.

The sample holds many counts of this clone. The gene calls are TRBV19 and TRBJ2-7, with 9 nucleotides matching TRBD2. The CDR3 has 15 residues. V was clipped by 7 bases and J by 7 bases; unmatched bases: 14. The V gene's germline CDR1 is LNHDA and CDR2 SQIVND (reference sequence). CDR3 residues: CASKDPSREGPEQYF. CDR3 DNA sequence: TGTGCCAGTAAGGACCCCTCGCGGGAGGGCCCTGAGCAGTACTTC. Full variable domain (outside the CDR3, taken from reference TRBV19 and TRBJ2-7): DGGITQSPKYLFRKEGQNVTLSCEQNLNHDAMYWYRQDPGQGLRLIYYSQIVNDFQKGDIAEGYSVSREKKESFPLTVTSAQKNPTAFYLCASKDPSREGPEQYFGPGTRLTVT.

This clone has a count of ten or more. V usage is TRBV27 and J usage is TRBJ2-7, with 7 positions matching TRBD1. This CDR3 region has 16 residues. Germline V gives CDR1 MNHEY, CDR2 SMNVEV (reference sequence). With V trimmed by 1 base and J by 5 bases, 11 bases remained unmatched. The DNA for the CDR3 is TGTGCCAGCAGTTTATGGGCCCGGACAGGTTCCCACGAGCAGTACTTC. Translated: CASSLWARTGSHEQYF.

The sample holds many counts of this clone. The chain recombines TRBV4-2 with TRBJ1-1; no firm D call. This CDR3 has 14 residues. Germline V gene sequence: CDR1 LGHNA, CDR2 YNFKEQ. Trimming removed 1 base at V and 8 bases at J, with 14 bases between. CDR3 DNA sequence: TGTGCCAGCAGCCAAGTTTCGAACAGAGACGAAGCTTTCTTT. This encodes CASSQVSNRDEAFF.

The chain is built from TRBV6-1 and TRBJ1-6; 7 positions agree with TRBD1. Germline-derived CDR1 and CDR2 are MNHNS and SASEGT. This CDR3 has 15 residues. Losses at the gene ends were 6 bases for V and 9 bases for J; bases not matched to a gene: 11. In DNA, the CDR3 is TGTGCCAGCAGCGGGACAGAACCAGGGGTTTCACCCCTCCACTTT. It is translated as CASSGTEPGVSPLHF.

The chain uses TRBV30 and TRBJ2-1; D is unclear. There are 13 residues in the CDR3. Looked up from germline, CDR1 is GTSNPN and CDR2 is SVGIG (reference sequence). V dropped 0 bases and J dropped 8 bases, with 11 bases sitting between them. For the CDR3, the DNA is TGTGCCTGGAGTGTTTTGGTGTTACATGAGCAGTTCTTC. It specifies CAWSVLVLHEQFF.

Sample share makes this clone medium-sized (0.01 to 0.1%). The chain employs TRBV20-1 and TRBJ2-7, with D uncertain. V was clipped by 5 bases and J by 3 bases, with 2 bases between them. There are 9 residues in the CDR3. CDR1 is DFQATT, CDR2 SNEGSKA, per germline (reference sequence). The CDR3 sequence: CSAGYEQYF. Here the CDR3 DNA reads TGCAGTGCTGGCTACGAGCAGTACTTC.

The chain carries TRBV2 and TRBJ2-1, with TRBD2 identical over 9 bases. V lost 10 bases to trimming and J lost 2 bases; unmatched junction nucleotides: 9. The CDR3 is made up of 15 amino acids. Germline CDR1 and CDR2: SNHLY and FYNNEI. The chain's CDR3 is CANIVSSGAYNEQFF. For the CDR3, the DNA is TGTGCCAACATTGTCTCTAGCGGGGCCTACAATGAGCAGTTCTTC.

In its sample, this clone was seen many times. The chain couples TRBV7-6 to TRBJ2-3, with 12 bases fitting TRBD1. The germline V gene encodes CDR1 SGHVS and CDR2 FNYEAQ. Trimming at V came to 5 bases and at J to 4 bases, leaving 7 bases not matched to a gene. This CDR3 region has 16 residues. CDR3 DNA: TGTGCCAGCAGCACAGCCGGGACAGGGGGCTCAGATACGCAGTATTTT. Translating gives CASSTAGTGGSDTQYF.

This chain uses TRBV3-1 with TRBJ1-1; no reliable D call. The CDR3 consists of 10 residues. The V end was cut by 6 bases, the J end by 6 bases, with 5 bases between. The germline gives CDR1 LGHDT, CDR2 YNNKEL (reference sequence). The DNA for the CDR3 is TGTGCCAGCAGACGACCTGAAGCTTTCTTT. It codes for CASRRPEAFF. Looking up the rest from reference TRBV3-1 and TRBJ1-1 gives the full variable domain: DTAVSQTPKYLVTQMGNDKSIKCEQNLGHDTMYWYKQDSKKFLKIMFSYNNKELIINETVPNRFSPKSPDKAHLNLHINSLELGDSAVYFCASRRPEAFFGQGTRLTVV.

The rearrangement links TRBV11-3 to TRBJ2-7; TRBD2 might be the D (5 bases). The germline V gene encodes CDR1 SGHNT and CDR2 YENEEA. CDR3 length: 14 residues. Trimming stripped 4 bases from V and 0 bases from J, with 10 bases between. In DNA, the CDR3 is TGTGCCAGCAGCTCAGCGGTCTACTCCTACGAGCAGTACTTC. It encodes CASSSAVYSYEQYF.

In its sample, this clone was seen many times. In DNA form, the CDR3 reads TGTGCCAGCAGCTCGAACCCGACAGCCTCTGGGGCCAACGTCCTGACTTTC. It encodes CASSSNPTASGANVLTF. This chain connects TRBV7-2 to TRBJ2-6; tentatively, D is TRBD1 (5 bases). V shed 4 bases and J shed 0 bases, with 13 bases lying between them. Germline CDR1 and CDR2: SGHTA and FQGNSA. The CDR3 spans 17 residues.

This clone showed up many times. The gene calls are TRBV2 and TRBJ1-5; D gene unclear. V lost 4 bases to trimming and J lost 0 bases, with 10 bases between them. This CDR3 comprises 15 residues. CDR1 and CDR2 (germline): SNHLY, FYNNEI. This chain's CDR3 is CASSGRTHSNQPQHF. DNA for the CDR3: TGTGCCAGCAGTGGCAGGACGCATAGCAATCAGCCCCAGCATTTT. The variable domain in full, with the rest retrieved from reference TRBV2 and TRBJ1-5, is EPEVTQTPSHQVTQMGQEVILRCVPISNHLYFYWYRQILGQKVEFLVSFYNNEISEKSEIFDDQFSVERPDGSNFTLKIRSTKLEDSAMYFCASSGRTHSNQPQHFGDGTRLSIL.